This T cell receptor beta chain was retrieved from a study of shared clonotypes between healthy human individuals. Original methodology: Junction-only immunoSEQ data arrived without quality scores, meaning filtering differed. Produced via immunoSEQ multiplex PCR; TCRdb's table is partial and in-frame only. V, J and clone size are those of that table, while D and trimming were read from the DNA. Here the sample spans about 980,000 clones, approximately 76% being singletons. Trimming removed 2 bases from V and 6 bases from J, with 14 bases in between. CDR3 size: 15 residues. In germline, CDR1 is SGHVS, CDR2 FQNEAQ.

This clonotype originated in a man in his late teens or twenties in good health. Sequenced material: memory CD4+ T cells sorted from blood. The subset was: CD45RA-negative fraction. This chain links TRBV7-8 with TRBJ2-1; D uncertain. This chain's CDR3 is CASSLIGSGTNEQFF. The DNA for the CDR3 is TGTGCCAGCAGCTTAATTGGGTCAGGTACCAATGAGCAGTTCTTC.